This T cell receptor (beta chain) was observed in a study of cytomegalovirus exposure and HLA in healthy donors. Study-level information: The roughly 670 first-cohort repertoires shared a platform with the approximately 110 validation repertoires, as reported in a later analysis.

Points on this clone: The identical CDR3 is also encoded by other nucleotide sequences in the sample.

Some clones are missing from TCRdb's copy, which holds only in-frame ones; the method was immunoSEQ multiplex PCR. The sample includes more than 120,000 clones, approximately 86% seen only once; the top ten take 8.7%. V was clipped by 0 bases and J by 9 bases; unmatched bases: 1. From germline, CDR1 is SGHRS and CDR2 YFSETQ. This CDR3 has 14 residues. The sequencing sample was made of PBMCs. This clonotype was obtained from a young man in good health and CMV-seropositive. V is TRBV5-1 and J is TRBJ1-6; 9 bases match TRBD1. This CDR3 is CASSLEQGASPLHF. CDR3 in DNA: TGCGCCAGCAGCTTGGAACAGGGGGCTTCACCCCTCCACTTT.